The present TCR beta chain was sequenced within a study of monozygotic twins with inflammatory bowel disease (dated by TCRdb to between 2018 and 2021). General notes on the study: In total, around 30 monozygotic twin pairs made up the full study: 19 Danish pairs, all IBD-discordant, plus nine German pairs, of which four were IBD-concordant and five were IBD-discordant. Disease-associated traits were sought mainly through comparisons between IBD patients and their genetically identical healthy co-twins within discordant pairs. Each individual had, on average, about 151 000 unique TCRalpha sequences and 181 000 unique TCRbeta sequences available for analysis.

From each donor, a roughly 2.7 ml peripheral blood sample was collected into PAXgene tubes and kept at -80 degrees C. Without T cell sorting, total RNA was isolated from whole blood using the PAXgene blood miRNA kit on an automated QIAcube. Peripheral blood from monozygotic twin pairs, either concordant or discordant for inflammatory bowel disease, underwent deep TCRalpha and TCRbeta repertoire profiling that used unique molecular barcoding. Smoking habits were recorded for all twin pairs, with individuals classified as current, former or never smokers. Study-wide conclusions, independent of this receptor: The results gave no support for a single strong signal or clonotype linked to IBD. IBD patients had lower TCRbeta repertoire diversity, measured by the inverse Simpson index, than their healthy co-twins. Because patients were on differing immunosuppressive treatments, the repertoires may have picked up extra background noise and inter-individual variability. Fewer clonotypes were shared with other individuals by IBD patients than by healthy twins, most markedly in patients showing signs of disease activity. Repertoire similarity did not differ between concordant and discordant twins, possibly due to limited statistical power. Distinction between different T cell subtypes could not be achieved in the analysis.

Library creation used 5' RACE. Preparation of each TCR library used 3,000 to 3,500 ng of total RNA. For each sample, cDNA was synthesized in eight separate reactions using SMARTScribe reverse transcriptase. During cDNA synthesis, template switching was used to introduce unique molecular identifiers that contained a 6-nucleotide sample barcode. TCRalpha and TCRbeta cDNA was amplified by two nested PCRs of around 16 and 10 cycles, with bead purification after each PCR. Before amplification, the cDNA was treated with uracil DNA-glycosylase and purified using the QIAquick PCR purification kit. In the second PCR, Illumina TruSeq-compatible adapters and sample-specific barcodes were added. TapeStation and Qubit were used to check library quality and concentration, and 5 ng of each library was pooled. Sequencing of pooled libraries was carried out on an Illumina HiSeq2500 single-index Rapid Run using 2 x 100 bp reads and custom sequencing primers. For the original study's pipeline: MiGEC version 1.2.6 was used for UMI-based consensus assembly, which corrected PCR and sequencing errors. MiXCR version 2.1.1 was used to carry out V(D)J alignment, clonotype assembly and CDR3 extraction. Gene usage, clonotype sharing and MAIT/NKT TCR abundance were normalised by analysing the top 1000, 10 000 and 20 000 clonotypes per sample. Diversity was computed as the inverse Simpson index with the vegan R package after downsampling to 27 000 UMIs. Paired Mann-Whitney U tests were applied to discordant twin pairs, with Benjamini-Hochberg correction for multiple testing. The reads were reprocessed in TCRdb, with one entry per CDR3 protein sequence and no accompanying DNA. The V and J calls here are based on TCRdb, not the publication. The sample's records list around 380,000 distinct CDR3 sequences. The top ten hold roughly 2.5% of the sample.

The CDR3 measures 19 amino acids from cysteine to phenylalanine. DNA is not recorded here. Looking up the germline V gene (reference sequence) yields CDR1 LNHNV and CDR2 YYDKDF. On this clonotype: The target of this receptor is not known.

The sample consisted of blood. The receptor was derived from a human donor with ulcerative colitis or Crohn's disease, or a healthy co-twin of an affected twin (not recorded which). The sequence joins TRBV15 to TRBJ2-2; TCRdb indicates TRBD1, and absent DNA this call remains unverified. CDR3 sequence: CATSRAGGGAASSTGELFF. Beyond the CDR3, the reference TRBV15 and TRBJ2-2 genes provide the residues; the full variable domain reads: DAMVIQNPRYQVTQFGKPVTLSCSQTLNHNVMYWYQQKSSQAPKLLFHYYDKDFNNEADTPDNFQSRRPNTSFCFLDIRSPGLGDTAMYLCATSRAGGGAASSTGELFFGEGSRLTVL.